This TCR beta chain was retrieved from a study of regulatory T cells in long-lasting Graves disease. This clonotype was counted only a few times. Antigen: not known. Documented time point: newly diagnosed GD, antithyroid drugs for less than 3 months. RNA from PBMCs was the source of the TCR library. Germline CDR1 and CDR2: SQVTM and ANQGSEA. Trimming stripped 7 bases from V and 5 bases from J, with 17 bases between. The CDR3 covers 13 residues. Study-level results: Among samples with persistent disease, TRBV28, TRBJ1-2 and TRBJ2-5 were favored.

The authors built TCR beta libraries using iRepertoire HTBI primers and Arm-PCR of CDR3 regions. MiXCR, run by TCRdb on the multiplex PCR reads, gives a single entry per CDR3 protein. The data contain around 250,000 distinct CDR3 sequences, about 17% of them singletons. These data were likewise used in another study, on T cells in Graves' hyperthyroidism and ophthalmopathy. That work states: When the TCR CDR3 underwent first-round RT-PCR, the HTBI primer set was used.

This TCR derives from a woman aged 25 to 45 with Graves disease. The rearrangement joins TRBV29-1 to TRBJ2-5, with D possibly matching TRBD1 (5 bases). The sequencing here drew on peripheral blood mononuclear cells (PBMCs), taken at new diagnosis, from a patient treated with antithyroid drugs. CDR3 protein: CSGHLGVEETQYF. In DNA form, the CDR3 reads TGCAGCGGCCACTTAGGGGTGGAGGAGACCCAGTACTTC.